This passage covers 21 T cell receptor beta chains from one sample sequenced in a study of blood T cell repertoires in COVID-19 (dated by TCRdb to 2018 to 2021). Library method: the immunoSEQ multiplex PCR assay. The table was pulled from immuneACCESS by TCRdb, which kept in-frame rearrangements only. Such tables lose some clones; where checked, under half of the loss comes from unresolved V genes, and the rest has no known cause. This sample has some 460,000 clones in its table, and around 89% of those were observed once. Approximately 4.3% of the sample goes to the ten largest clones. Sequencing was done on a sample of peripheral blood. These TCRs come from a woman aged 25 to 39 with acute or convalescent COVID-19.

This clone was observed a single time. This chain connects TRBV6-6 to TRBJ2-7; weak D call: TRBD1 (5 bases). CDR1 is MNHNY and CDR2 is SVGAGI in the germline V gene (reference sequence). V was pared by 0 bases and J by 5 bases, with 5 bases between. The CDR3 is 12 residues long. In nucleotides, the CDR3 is TGTGCCAGCAGTTACTCGACAGACGAGCAGTACTTC. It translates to CASSYSTDEQYF.

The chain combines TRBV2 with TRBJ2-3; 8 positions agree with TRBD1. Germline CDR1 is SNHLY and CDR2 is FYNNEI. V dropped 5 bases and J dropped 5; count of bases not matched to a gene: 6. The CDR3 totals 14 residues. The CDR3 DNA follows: TGTGCCAGCAGTCAAGACAGGGGTGAAGATACGCAGTATTTT. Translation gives CASSQDRGEDTQYF. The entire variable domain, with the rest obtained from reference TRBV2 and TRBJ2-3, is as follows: EPEVTQTPSHQVTQMGQEVILRCVPISNHLYFYWYRQILGQKVEFLVSFYNNEISEKSEIFDDQFSVERPDGSNFTLKIRSTKLEDSAMYFCASSQDRGEDTQYFGPGTRLTVL.

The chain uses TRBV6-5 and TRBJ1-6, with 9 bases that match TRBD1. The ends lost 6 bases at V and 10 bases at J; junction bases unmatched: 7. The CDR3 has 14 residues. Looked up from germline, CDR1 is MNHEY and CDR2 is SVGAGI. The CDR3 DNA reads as TGTGCCAGCAGGGGGGACAGGGTAGCATCACCCCTCCACTTT. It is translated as CASRGDRVASPLHF.

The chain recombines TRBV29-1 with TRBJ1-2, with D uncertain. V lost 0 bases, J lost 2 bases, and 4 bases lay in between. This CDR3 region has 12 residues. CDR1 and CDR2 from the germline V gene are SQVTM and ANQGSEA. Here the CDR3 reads CSVEDRNYGYTF. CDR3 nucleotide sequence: TGCAGCGTTGAAGACAGGAACTATGGCTACACCTTC.

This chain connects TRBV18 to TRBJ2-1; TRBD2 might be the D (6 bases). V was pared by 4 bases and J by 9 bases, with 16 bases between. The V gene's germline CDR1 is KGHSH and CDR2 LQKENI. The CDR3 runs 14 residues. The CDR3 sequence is CASSLGLFSGEQFF. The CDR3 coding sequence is TGTGCCAGCTCACTGGGGTTATTTAGCGGTGAGCAGTTCTTC.

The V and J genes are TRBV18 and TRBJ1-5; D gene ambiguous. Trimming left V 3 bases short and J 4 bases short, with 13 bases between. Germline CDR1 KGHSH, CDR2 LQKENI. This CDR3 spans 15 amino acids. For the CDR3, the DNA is TGTGCCAGCTCACCTAGCGGGTCCAGGAATCAGCCCCAGCATTTT. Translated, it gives CASSPSGSRNQPQHF.

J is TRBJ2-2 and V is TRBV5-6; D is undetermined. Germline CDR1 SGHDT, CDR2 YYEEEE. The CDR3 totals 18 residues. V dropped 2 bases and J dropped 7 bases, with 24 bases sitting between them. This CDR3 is CASSFETSGVYQVGELFF. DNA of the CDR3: TGTGCCAGCAGCTTTGAAACTTCAGGTGTTTACCAAGTCGGGGAGCTGTTTTTT.

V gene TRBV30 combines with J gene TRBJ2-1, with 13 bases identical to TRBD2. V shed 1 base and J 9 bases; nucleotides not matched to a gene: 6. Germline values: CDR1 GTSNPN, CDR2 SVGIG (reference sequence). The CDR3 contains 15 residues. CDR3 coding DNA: TGTGCCTGGAGTGGTACTAGCGGGGGGGCAGGTGAGCAGTTCTTC. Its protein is CAWSGTSGGAGEQFF.

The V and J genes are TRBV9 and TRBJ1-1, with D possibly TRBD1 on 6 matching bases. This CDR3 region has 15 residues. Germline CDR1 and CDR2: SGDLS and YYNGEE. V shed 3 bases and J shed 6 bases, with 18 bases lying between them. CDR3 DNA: TGTGCCAGCAGCGCGGACAGTTTAGTATCGGCTGAAGCTTTCTTT. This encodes CASSADSLVSAEAFF.

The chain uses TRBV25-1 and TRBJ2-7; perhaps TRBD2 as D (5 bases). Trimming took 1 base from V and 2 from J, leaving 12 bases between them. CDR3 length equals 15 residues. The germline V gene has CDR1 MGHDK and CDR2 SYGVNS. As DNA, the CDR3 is TGTGCCAGCAGTGAATCCAAGCCGGGAACCTACGAGCAGTACTTC. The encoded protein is CASSESKPGTYEQYF.

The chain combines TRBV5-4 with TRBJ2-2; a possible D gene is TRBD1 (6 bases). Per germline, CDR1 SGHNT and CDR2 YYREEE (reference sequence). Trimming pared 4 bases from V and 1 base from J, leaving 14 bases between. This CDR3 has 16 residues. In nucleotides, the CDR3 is TGTGCCAGCAGCACACGACAGGCTGAGAACACCGGGGAGCTGTTTTTT. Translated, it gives CASSTRQAENTGELFF.

CDR3 protein: CASNLEEGTENTGELFF. In DNA form, the CDR3 reads TGTGCCAGCAACCTCGAAGAGGGGACAGAGAACACCGGGGAGCTGTTTTTT. The genes are TRBV21-1 and TRBJ2-2; TRBD1, the table's D call, was not compared with the DNA. TRBV21-1 is annotated as a pseudogene. This CDR3 contains 17 residues.

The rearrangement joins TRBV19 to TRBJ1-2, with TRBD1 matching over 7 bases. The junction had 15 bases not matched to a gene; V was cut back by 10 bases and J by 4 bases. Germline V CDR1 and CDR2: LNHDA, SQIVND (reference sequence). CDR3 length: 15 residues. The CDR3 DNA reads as TGTGCCACTTCGCAGATTGGGGACAGATCCTATGGCTACACCTTC. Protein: CATSQIGDRSYGYTF.

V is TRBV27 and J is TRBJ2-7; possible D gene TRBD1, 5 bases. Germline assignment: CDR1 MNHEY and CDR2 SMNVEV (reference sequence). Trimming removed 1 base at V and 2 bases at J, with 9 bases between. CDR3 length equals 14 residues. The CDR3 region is CASSLFRQPYEQYF. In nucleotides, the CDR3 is TGTGCCAGCAGTTTATTTCGACAGCCCTACGAGCAGTACTTC.

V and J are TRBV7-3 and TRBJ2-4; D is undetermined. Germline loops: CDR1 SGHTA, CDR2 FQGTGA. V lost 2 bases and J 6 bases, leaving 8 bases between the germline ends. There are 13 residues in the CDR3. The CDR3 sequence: CASSLSPGNIQYF. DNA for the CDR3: TGTGCCAGCAGCTTATCTCCAGGAAACATTCAGTACTTC.

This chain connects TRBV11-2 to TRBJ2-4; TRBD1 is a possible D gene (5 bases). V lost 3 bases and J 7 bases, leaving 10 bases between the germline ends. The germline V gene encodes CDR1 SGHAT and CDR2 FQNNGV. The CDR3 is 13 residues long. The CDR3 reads CASSFPGRNIQYF. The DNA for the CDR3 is TGTGCCAGCAGCTTTCCAGGGCGGAACATTCAGTACTTC.

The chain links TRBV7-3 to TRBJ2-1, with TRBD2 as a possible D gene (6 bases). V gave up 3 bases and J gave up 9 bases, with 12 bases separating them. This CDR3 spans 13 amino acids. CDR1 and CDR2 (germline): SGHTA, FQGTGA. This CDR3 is CASSFGTGGEQFF. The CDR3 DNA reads TGTGCCAGCAGCTTTGGGACTGGTGGTGAGCAGTTCTTC.

In nucleotides, the CDR3 is TGCGCCAGCAGCTTGGGGTCAACTCCTTCCACAGATACGCAGTATTTT. Its protein is CASSLGSTPSTDTQYF. The gene calls are TRBV5-1 and TRBJ2-3; D call uncertain. CDR1 and CDR2 from the germline V gene are SGHRS and YFSETQ. The V and J ends lost 0 bases and 2 bases respectively, with 13 bases between them. This CDR3 has 16 residues.

The CDR3 loop is CASSLDGDSPRNYGYTF. DNA of the CDR3: TGTGCCAGCAGCTTGGATGGGGACTCACCTAGAAACTATGGCTACACCTTC. This chain uses TRBV7-2 with TRBJ1-2, with D perhaps matching TRBD1 (5 bases). The CDR3 has 17 amino acids. With 3 bases removed from V and 2 bases from J, the gap between germline ends came to 19 bases. CDR1 is SGHTA and CDR2 is FQGNSA in the germline V gene.

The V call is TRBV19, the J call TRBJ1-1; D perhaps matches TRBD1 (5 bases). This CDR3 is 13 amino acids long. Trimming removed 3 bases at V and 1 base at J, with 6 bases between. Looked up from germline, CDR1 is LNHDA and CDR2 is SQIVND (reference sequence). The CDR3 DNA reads TGTGCCAGTAGTATGACAGCGAACACTGAAGCTTTCTTT. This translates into CASSMTANTEAFF. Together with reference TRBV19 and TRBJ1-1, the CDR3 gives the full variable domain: DGGITQSPKYLFRKEGQNVTLSCEQNLNHDAMYWYRQDPGQGLRLIYYSQIVNDFQKGDIAEGYSVSREKKESFPLTVTSAQKNPTAFYLCASSMTANTEAFFGQGTRLTVV.

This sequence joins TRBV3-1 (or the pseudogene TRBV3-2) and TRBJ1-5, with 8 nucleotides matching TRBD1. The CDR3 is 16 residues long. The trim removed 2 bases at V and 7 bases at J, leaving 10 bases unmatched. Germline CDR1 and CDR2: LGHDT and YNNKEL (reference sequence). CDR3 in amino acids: CASSQSVQGALQPQHF. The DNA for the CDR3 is TGTGCCAGCAGCCAATCCGTCCAGGGGGCTTTGCAGCCCCAGCATTTT.